This passage covers 24 T cell receptor beta chains from one sample sequenced in a study of T cell repertoires in cytomegalovirus infection. No antigen has been identified for these receptors. TCRdb called the reads again in MiXCR, with one record for every CDR3 protein. This sample has 50,000 or so distinct CDR3 sequences; approximately 20% occur once, and the top ten carry approximately 17%. The sequenced sample consisted of PBMCs, sequenced either directly or after in vitro stimulation (not recorded which). The source of these receptors is a human donor in good health (CMV status not recorded). Some clones in this sample may be carry-over from other donors' samples.

This clonotype came up many times. The rearrangement uses TRBV7-2 and TRBJ2-1; D is perhaps TRBD2 (6 bases). The CDR3 covers 15 residues. Germline loops: CDR1 SGHTA, CDR2 FQGNSA. Deletions cut 1 base from V and 4 bases from J, with 11 bases between. The CDR3 nucleotides read TGTGCCAGCAGCTTAGAGAGCGGGCCATACAATGAGCAGTTCTTC. Protein product: CASSLESGPYNEQFF.

This clonotype was seen a few times. The chain uses TRBV6-1 and TRBJ2-5; no clear D. Germline lookup yields CDR1 MNHNS and CDR2 SASEGT. V gave up 5 bases and J gave up 5 bases, with 18 bases separating them. The CDR3 runs to 15 residues. CDR3 sequence: CASSYDFGGYETQYF. Written as DNA, the CDR3 is TGTGCCAGCAGTTATGATTTCGGCGGCTACGAGACCCAGTACTTC.

In its sample, this clonotype was seen many times. This chain connects TRBV7-6 to TRBJ2-1; 8 bases match TRBD2. Unmatched junction bases numbered 16, after V lost 5 bases and J lost 1 base. There are 19 residues in the CDR3. Germline V gives CDR1 SGHVS, CDR2 FNYEAQ. The CDR3, as DNA: TGTGCCAGCAGCCCTAGGTTTGGCGGGAGGTCGACATCCTACAATGAGCAGTTCTTC. Residues: CASSPRFGGRSTSYNEQFF.

The V call is TRBV27, the J call TRBJ1-5, with TRBD1 matching over 9 bases. This CDR3 is built from 15 residues. Trimming at V came to 5 bases and at J to 3 bases, leaving 5 bases not matched to a gene. CDR1 is MNHEY and CDR2 is SMNVEV in the germline V gene (reference sequence). The CDR3 is CASSRGQGINQPQHF. CDR3 sequence (DNA): TGTGCCAGCAGTAGGGGACAGGGAATCAATCAGCCCCAGCATTTT.

This clonotype occurred a few times. The J gene is TRBJ1-4, the V gene TRBV20-1; maybe TRBD1 (5 bases). Germline V lookup: CDR1 DFQATT, CDR2 SNEGSKA (reference sequence). The CDR3 totals 14 residues. The ends were cut back, 3 bases at V and 7 bases at J, with 15 bases in the middle. The CDR3, as DNA: TGCAGTGCTAGGGCCGACCCCGGGGGTGAAAAACTGTTTTTT. Its translation is CSARADPGGEKLFF.

V is TRBV5-6 and J is TRBJ1-1; D not resolved. CDR1 is SGHDT and CDR2 is YYEEEE in the germline V gene. CDR3 length equals 14 residues. V gave up 0 bases and J gave up 4 bases, with 10 bases separating them. The CDR3 protein is CASSLVPEGTEAFF. For the CDR3, the DNA is TGTGCCAGCAGCTTGGTCCCGGAGGGCACTGAAGCTTTCTTT.

This clonotype was recorded at least ten times. This chain connects TRBV27 to TRBJ2-1; 7 bases fit TRBD2. Germline V lookup: CDR1 MNHEY, CDR2 SMNVEV (reference sequence). This CDR3 is built from 14 residues. V lost 10 bases, J lost 0 bases, and 6 bases stayed unmatched. Here the CDR3 DNA reads TGTGCCACAAAAGCGGGATCCTCCTACAATGAGCAGTTCTTC. Its translation: CATKAGSSYNEQFF.

The table lists this clonotype with many counts. This chain connects TRBV7-9 to TRBJ2-1, with D tentatively TRBD1 or TRBD2 (6 bases each). The CDR3 has 15 amino acids. V lost 1 base and J 9 bases, leaving 16 bases between the germline ends. Per the germline V gene, CDR1 is SEHNR and CDR2 is FQNEAQ (reference sequence). CDR3 sequence reads: CASSLGGGSRSEQFF. The CDR3 region has the DNA TGTGCCAGCAGCTTAGGAGGGGGGAGCCGGAGTGAGCAGTTCTTC.

This clonotype was picked up many times. The chain links TRBV12-3 or TRBV12-4 to TRBJ2-1; TRBD2 matches at 8 bases. V lost 6 bases and J lost 9; bases outside the gene matches: 7. This CDR3 is 13 amino acids long. The CDR3: CASRQTSGPEQFF. In nucleotides, the CDR3 is TGTGCCAGCAGGCAAACTAGCGGCCCTGAGCAGTTCTTC.

This clonotype has at least ten counts. The rearrangement joins TRBV12-3 or TRBV12-4 to TRBJ2-2; tentatively, D is TRBD2 (6 bases). V shed 6 bases and J shed 1 base, with 6 bases lying between them. The CDR3 is made up of 13 amino acids. CDR3 nucleotides: TGTGCCAGCAGGGAGGGGAACACCGGGGAGCTGTTTTTT. Amino acid sequence: CASREGNTGELFF.

This clonotype has a handful of counts. This chain uses TRBV6-6 with TRBJ1-1; weak D call: TRBD1 (6 bases). Germline-derived CDR1 and CDR2 are MNHNY and SVGAGI (reference sequence). The CDR3 is 15 residues long. V lost 5 bases and J lost 1, with 14 bases in between. The CDR3 DNA is TGTGCCAGCAGTCGACGGGACACCCAGAACACTGAAGCTTTCTTT. Translation gives CASSRRDTQNTEAFF.

The chain carries TRBV19 and TRBJ2-1, with 13 nucleotides matching TRBD2. CDR1 LNHDA and CDR2 SQIVND come from the germline V gene (reference sequence). With V trimmed by 5 bases and J by 9 bases, 13 bases remained unmatched. CDR3 size: 17 residues. The CDR3 region is CASSASLAGGKLGEQFF. CDR3 coding DNA: TGTGCCAGTAGTGCCTCACTAGCGGGAGGGAAGTTGGGTGAGCAGTTCTTC.

This clonotype was found a few times. The rearrangement uses TRBV7-9 and TRBJ1-3; TRBD1 aligns across 7 bases. The CDR3 extends over 14 amino acids. Germline V CDR1 and CDR2: SEHNR, FQNEAQ (reference sequence). The V and J ends lost 3 bases and 2 bases, in that order; junction bases with no gene match: 1. The CDR3 protein is CASSLQGAGNTIYF. CDR3 sequence (DNA): TGTGCCAGCAGCTTGCAGGGGGCTGGAAACACCATATATTTT.

The V and J genes are TRBV19 and TRBJ1-1, with TRBD1 matching 9 bases. Germline V lookup: CDR1 LNHDA, CDR2 SQIVND (reference sequence). The CDR3 is made up of 16 amino acids. Losses at the gene ends were 0 bases for V and 1 base for J; bases not matched to a gene: 3. The CDR3 nucleotides are TGTGCCAGTAGTATAGACGGGACAGGGAAGAACACTGAAGCTTTCTTT. This sequence encodes CASSIDGTGKNTEAFF.

In nucleotides, the CDR3 is TGTGCCAGTACCCTCCGGGACAGAAATAACTATGGCTACACCTTC. Translation: CASTLRDRNNYGYTF. The V call is TRBV19, the J call TRBJ1-2, with 7 positions matching TRBD1. CDR3 length equals 15 residues. Germline loops: CDR1 LNHDA, CDR2 SQIVND (reference sequence). Trimming took 7 bases from V and 1 from J; bases not matched to a gene: 9. The full variable domain, completed using reference TRBV19 and TRBJ1-2, is DGGITQSPKYLFRKEGQNVTLSCEQNLNHDAMYWYRQDPGQGLRLIYYSQIVNDFQKGDIAEGYSVSREKKESFPLTVTSAQKNPTAFYLCASTLRDRNNYGYTFGSGTRLTVV.

To note about this clonotype: This clone may be a read error of a much larger clone one base away. The chain recombines TRBV7-2 with TRBJ2-1; 9 nucleotides match TRBD2. CDR3 length: 14 residues. Germline assignment: CDR1 SGHTA and CDR2 FQGNSA. CDR3 in DNA: TGTGCCAGCAGCTCTAGCGGGGATTACAATGATCAGTTCTTC. Translating it yields CASSSSGDYNDQFF. Full variable domain (rest looked up from reference TRBV7-2 and TRBJ2-1): GAGVSQSPSNKVTEKGKDVELRCDPISGHTALYWYRQSLGQGLEFLIYFQGNSAPDKSGLPSDRFSAERTGGSVSTLTIQRTQQEDSAVYLCASSSSGDYNDQFFGPGTRLTVL.

With regard to this clonotype: The junction departs from germline at one end; a sequencing error may be responsible. The chain joins TRBV7-2 to TRBJ1-1; D might be TRBD1 (5 bases). The CDR3 has 12 residues. Germline V gene sequence: CDR1 SGHTA, CDR2 FQGNSA. In DNA form, the CDR3 reads TGTGCCATCGCGTTTGAGGGCAGGGAAGGTTTCTTT. Amino acid sequence: CAIAFEGREGFF. Combining the CDR3 with reference TRBV7-2 and TRBJ1-1 gives the whole variable domain GAGVSQSPSNKVTEKGKDVELRCDPISGHTALYWYRQSLGQGLEFLIYFQGNSAPDKSGLPSDRFSAERTGGSVSTLTIQRTQQEDSAVYLCAIAFEGREGFFGQGTRLTVV.

V and J are TRBV10-3 and TRBJ2-1; D not resolved. V shed 2 bases and J shed 8 bases, with 13 bases lying between them. This CDR3 comprises 14 residues. The germline CDR1 and CDR2 sequences are ENHRY and SYGVKD. This chain's CDR3 is CAISEGKGFHEQFF. The DNA of the CDR3 is TGTGCCATCAGTGAGGGGAAAGGTTTTCATGAGCAGTTCTTC.

This clonotype appeared a few times. The V and J genes are TRBV15 and TRBJ2-7, with 15 positions matching TRBD2. Trimming cost V 3 bases and J 6 bases; bases outside gene matches: 3. The CDR3 consists of 15 residues. From germline, CDR1 is LNHNV and CDR2 YYDKDF (reference sequence). This chain's CDR3 is CATSSRTSGRAEQYF. CDR3 in DNA: TGTGCCACCAGCAGCCGGACTAGCGGGAGGGCCGAGCAGTACTTC.

This clonotype was counted only a few times. This chain uses TRBV12-3 or TRBV12-4 with TRBJ2-1; 8 bases line up with TRBD2. The CDR3 totals 14 residues. With 6 bases clipped from V and 7 bases from J, the junction kept 8 bases outside the gene matches. DNA of the CDR3: TGTGCCAGCAGCCGTAGCGGGATCGGGAATGAGCAGTTCTTC. The encoded protein is CASSRSGIGNEQFF.

This clonotype has ten or more counts. The genes are TRBV7-9 and TRBJ2-7, with D perhaps being TRBD1 or TRBD2 (5 bases each). Trimming removed 5 bases at V and 6 bases at J, with 14 bases between. CDR3 length: 13 residues. Germline V gene lookup returns CDR1 SEHNR and CDR2 FQNEAQ (reference sequence). DNA for the CDR3: TGTGCCAGCAGCCCCGGGGACCATGGCGAGCAGTACTTC. Protein product: CASSPGDHGEQYF.

This clonotype was recorded many times. The CDR3 DNA is TGTGCCAGCAGCCCCGGACAGGGGCAAGAGACCCAGTACTTC. This translates into CASSPGQGQETQYF. J is TRBJ2-5 and V is TRBV7-8, with 9 bases aligning to TRBD1. The CDR3 sequence is 14 residues long. Germline CDR1 and CDR2: SGHVS and FQNEAQ. Unmatched junction bases numbered 3, after V lost 5 bases and J lost 2 bases.

This clonotype has ten or more counts. The gene calls are TRBV7-2 and TRBJ2-2; a possible D gene is TRBD1 (5 bases). V was trimmed by 5 bases and J by 5 bases, leaving 12 bases between them. The germline V gene has CDR1 SGHTA and CDR2 FQGNSA. The CDR3 length is 14 residues. CDR3 nucleotide sequence: TGTGCCAGCAGCCCAACTTCAGGGACCGGGGAGCTGTTTTTT. Its protein product is CASSPTSGTGELFF.

The table lists this clonotype with many counts. V usage is TRBV12-3 or TRBV12-4 and J usage is TRBJ2-6; D gene ambiguous. CDR3 length equals 14 residues. Trimming stripped 7 bases from V and 0 bases from J, with 7 bases between. The CDR3 protein is CASKMSSGANVLTF. The CDR3 DNA reads as TGTGCCAGCAAAATGAGCTCTGGGGCCAACGTCCTGACTTTC.